This entry lists 22 T cell receptor beta chains sequenced from one sample in a study of blood T cell repertoires in COVID-19. Sequencing was performed with immunoSEQ multiplex PCR; in TCRdb, only in-frame clones are kept and a portion is missing. The sample includes about 50,000 clones, about 86% seen only once; the top ten take approximately 6%. Sequencing was carried out using peripheral blood. Receptors were obtained from a woman older than 75 with acute or convalescent COVID-19.

The rearrangement uses TRBV6-5 and TRBJ1-5; maybe TRBD1 (5 bases). Germline CDR1 is MNHEY and CDR2 is SVGAGI. This CDR3 contains 15 residues. Trimming took off 5 bases at V and 1 base at J, with 12 bases between the two ends. The CDR3 sequence: CASSRDRGSNQPQHF. Here the CDR3 DNA reads TGTGCCAGCAGTAGGGACCGGGGGAGCAATCAGCCCCAGCATTTT.

This clone came up a few times. The chain carries TRBV5-1 and TRBJ2-7; 7 nucleotides line up with TRBD1. The CDR3 spans 15 residues. V dropped 3 bases and J dropped 2; count of bases not matched to a gene: 8. Germline CDR1 and CDR2: SGHRS and YFSETQ. The CDR3 region has the DNA TGCGCCAGCAGCTCCCGGGACAGCAGAACCTACGAGCAGTACTTC. Translated: CASSSRDSRTYEQYF.

The chain carries TRBV5-1 and TRBJ1-4; D unclear. The ends were cut back, 2 bases at V and 0 bases at J, with 5 bases in the middle. The V gene's germline CDR1 is SGHRS and CDR2 YFSETQ. The CDR3 has 14 amino acids. The CDR3 bases are TGCGCCAGCAGCTTACAGTCAACTAATGAAAAACTGTTTTTT. It translates to CASSLQSTNEKLFF.

This clone was observed a few times. The chain is built from TRBV5-1 and TRBJ1-5; possibly TRBD1 for D (6 bases). The CDR3 totals 15 residues. CDR1 is SGHRS and CDR2 is YFSETQ in the germline V gene. V shed 0 bases and J shed 0 bases, with 7 bases lying between them. CDR3 loop: CASSLAGASNQPQHF. The CDR3 nucleotides read TGCGCCAGCAGCTTGGCAGGGGCTAGCAATCAGCCCCAGCATTTT.

The CDR3 DNA follows: TGTGCCAGCAAGAAGCGGGGGGCCCTCGGGGAGGCCCAGTACTTC. It translates to CASKKRGALGEAQYF. The V call is TRBV6-5, the J call TRBJ2-5, with TRBD2 matching 9 bases. Trimming at V came to 7 bases and at J to 9 bases, leaving 15 bases not matched to a gene. CDR3 length: 15 residues. Germline-derived CDR1 and CDR2 are MNHEY and SVGAGI.

The chain employs TRBV28 and TRBJ2-2, with D maybe TRBD1 (5 bases). Germline V gene data show CDR1 as MDHEN and CDR2 as SYDVKM. This CDR3 is 16 amino acids long. V was shortened by 5 bases and J by 2 bases, with 15 bases between the two germline ends. The CDR3, as DNA: TGTGCCAGCAGTCGGAAAACAGGAATTAACACCGGGGAGCTGTTTTTT. Translation gives CASSRKTGINTGELFF.

This clone was recorded only once. The chain is built from TRBV2 and TRBJ1-1, with unresolved D. The germline V gene encodes CDR1 SNHLY and CDR2 FYNNEI. Trimming removed 8 bases at V and 2 bases at J, with 12 bases between. The CDR3 contains 13 residues. The CDR3: CASCLGRNTEAFF. CDR3 DNA sequence: TGTGCCAGCTGTCTCGGGAGAAACACTGAAGCTTTCTTT. The whole variable domain, filled in from reference TRBV2 and TRBJ1-1, reads EPEVTQTPSHQVTQMGQEVILRCVPISNHLYFYWYRQILGQKVEFLVSFYNNEISEKSEIFDDQFSVERPDGSNFTLKIRSTKLEDSAMYFCASCLGRNTEAFFGQGTRLTVV.

This clone was seen only once. In DNA form, the CDR3 reads TGTGCCAGCAGTGGCGGACTCCCCGGGGGGCAAGAGACCCAGTACTTC. It is translated as CASSGGLPGGQETQYF. This rearrangement joins TRBV2 to TRBJ2-5; 7 bases line up with TRBD2. The CDR3 contains 16 residues. Per the germline V gene, CDR1 is SNHLY and CDR2 is FYNNEI. After removal of 4 bases from V and 2 bases from J, the junction contained 10 bases not matched to a gene.

This chain connects TRBV6-5 to TRBJ1-3; 7 nucleotides agree with TRBD1. CDR3 length: 15 residues. J gave up 4 bases and V 6 bases, and 9 bases lay outside the gene matches. CDR1 and CDR2 from the germline V gene are MNHEY and SVGAGI. DNA of the CDR3: TGTGCCAGCAGATCGGGACAGCTGCTAGGAAACACCATATATTTT. Protein product: CASRSGQLLGNTIYF.

The chain joins TRBV5-1 to TRBJ2-2, with 7 bases lining up with TRBD1. The CDR3 loop spans 14 amino acids. V lost 4 bases, J lost 5 bases, and 5 bases stayed unmatched. Germline CDR1 SGHRS, CDR2 YFSETQ. DNA of the CDR3: TGCGCCAGCAGCACAGGGGCTCGGACCGGGGAGCTGTTTTTT. Amino acids: CASSTGARTGELFF.

V gene TRBV6-1 combines with J gene TRBJ2-3; 9 bases fit TRBD2. Per the germline V gene, CDR1 is MNHNS and CDR2 is SASEGT. The CDR3 has 16 amino acids. The V gene end was trimmed by 1 base and the J gene end by 4 bases; junction bases not matched to a gene: 6. The CDR3 sequence is CASSEGISGGSDTQYF. CDR3 nucleotides: TGTGCCAGCAGTGAAGGGATTAGCGGGGGTTCAGATACGCAGTATTTT.

The genes are TRBV3-1 (or the pseudogene TRBV3-2) and TRBJ2-5; 9 nucleotides agree with TRBD2. The trim removed 5 bases at V and 0 bases at J, leaving 7 bases unmatched. The CDR3 has 16 amino acids. Germline-derived CDR1 and CDR2 are LGHDT and YNNKEL (reference sequence). The CDR3 is CASSARGGRYQETQYF. The CDR3 coding sequence is TGTGCCAGCAGCGCGCGGGGGGGCAGGTACCAAGAGACCCAGTACTTC.

The V call is TRBV5-6, the J call TRBJ2-7; 10 bases line up with TRBD2. The CDR3 contains 17 residues. Germline V gene sequence: CDR1 SGHDT, CDR2 YYEEEE. Germline trimming cut 3 bases from V and 7 bases from J; bases unmatched to any gene: 16. CDR3 sequence: CASSSRSGTSVFNEQYF. The DNA of the CDR3 is TGTGCCAGCAGCTCAAGATCCGGGACTAGCGTTTTTAATGAGCAGTACTTC. The variable domain in full, with the rest retrieved from reference TRBV5-6 and TRBJ2-7, is DAGVTQSPTHLIKTRGQQVTLRCSPKSGHDTVSWYQQALGQGPQFIFQYYEEEERQRGNFPDRFSGHQFPNYSSELNVNALLLGDSALYLCASSSRSGTSVFNEQYFGPGTRLTVT.

The chain has TRBV19 and TRBJ1-1; 9 nucleotides match TRBD1. This CDR3 has 15 residues. Germline V CDR1 and CDR2: LNHDA, SQIVND (reference sequence). V was pared by 5 bases and J by 4 bases, with 8 bases of the junction left unmatched. As DNA, the CDR3 is TGTGCCAGTAGTCTGGACAGGGGTCGGGGCACTGAAGCTTTCTTT. Protein sequence: CASSLDRGRGTEAFF.

The chain links TRBV7-3 to TRBJ1-4; possible D gene TRBD1, 6 bases. The germline gives CDR1 SGHTA, CDR2 FQGTGA. The germline V and J ends were trimmed by 0 bases and 7 bases, with 12 bases remaining between them. This CDR3 has 15 amino acids. The CDR3 DNA is TGTGCCAGCAGCTTAACGGGGGCCGAGATTGAAAAACTGTTTTTT. As protein: CASSLTGAEIEKLFF.

V gene TRBV18 combines with J gene TRBJ2-3, with unresolved D. V lost 4 bases, J lost 0 bases, and 11 bases lay in between. Germline V lookup: CDR1 KGHSH, CDR2 LQKENI. This CDR3 is 15 amino acids long. CDR3 loop: CASSLDLPSTDTQYF. The CDR3 DNA sequence: TGTGCCAGCTCACTCGACTTACCTAGCACAGATACGCAGTATTTT.

This clone was seen just once. CDR3 amino acids: CASSEGGRGGSYEQYF. The CDR3 DNA sequence: TGTGCCAGCAGTGAAGGAGGGAGAGGGGGCAGCTACGAGCAGTACTTC. The chain is built from TRBV6-1 and TRBJ2-7, with 7 nucleotides matching TRBD1. Germline CDR1 MNHNS, CDR2 SASEGT. The CDR3 has 16 residues. J gave up 3 bases and V 1 base, and 9 bases lay outside the gene matches.

The rearrangement links TRBV27 to TRBJ2-3, with a tentative D call TRBD1 (6 bases). V was clipped by 8 bases and J by 1 base, with 10 bases between them. In germline, CDR1 is MNHEY, CDR2 SMNVEV (reference sequence). CDR3 length equals 13 residues. This CDR3 is CASHRQGTDTQYF. The CDR3 DNA reads TGTGCCAGCCATCGACAGGGCACAGATACGCAGTATTTT.

The chain uses TRBV4-2 and TRBJ1-6, with 8 bases lining up with TRBD1. The CDR3 is 15 residues long. V shed 4 bases, J shed 5 bases, and the junction held 4 bases outside the gene matches. Germline values: CDR1 LGHNA, CDR2 YNFKEQ. Here the CDR3 reads CASSRDRTDNSPLHF. CDR3 DNA sequence: TGTGCCAGCAGCCGGGACAGGACGGATAATTCACCCCTCCACTTT.

The chain links TRBV29-1 to TRBJ2-6; D is unclear. Germline V gene data show CDR1 as SQVTM and CDR2 as ANQGSEA. The CDR3 is made up of 13 amino acids. V dropped 3 bases and J dropped 4 bases, with 7 bases sitting between them. DNA for the CDR3: TGCAGCGTTGACGGGTCCGGGGCCAACGTCCTGACTTTC. It translates to CSVDGSGANVLTF.

The chain recombines TRBV9 with TRBJ1-1, with 8 bases identical to TRBD1. Germline V gene sequence: CDR1 SGDLS, CDR2 YYNGEE. V lost 3 bases, J lost 4 bases, and 5 bases stayed unmatched. The CDR3 covers 14 residues. CDR3 nucleotides: TGTGCCAGCAGCGCGACAGGGGTTGGCACTGAAGCTTTCTTT. Encoded protein: CASSATGVGTEAFF. The full variable domain, completed using reference TRBV9 and TRBJ1-1, is DSGVTQTPKHLITATGQRVTLRCSPRSGDLSVYWYQQSLDQGLQFLIQYYNGEERAKGNILERFSAQQFPDLHSELNLSSLELGDSALYFCASSATGVGTEAFFGQGTRLTVV.

This clone has only a few counts. V and J are TRBV2 and TRBJ2-7; 11 bases are shared with TRBD2. This CDR3 spans 14 amino acids. V shed 6 bases and J 2 bases; nucleotides not matched to a gene: 3. Germline CDR1 is SNHLY and CDR2 is FYNNEI. The CDR3 DNA reads TGTGCCAGCAGGCGTAGCGGGGGGGCCTACGAGCAGTACTTC. Translation gives CASRRSGGAYEQYF.